This TCR beta chain is from a study of T cells in localized non-small cell lung cancer. Trimming shortened V by 4 bases and J by 2 bases, and 3 bases separated the two germline ends. The CDR3 is 12 amino acids. The germline gives CDR1 MDHEN, CDR2 SYDVKM. The assay was immunoSEQ multiplex PCR, and TCRdb's table has in-frame clones only and misses some. The profile shows more than 20,000 clones, more than 75% of them singletons. The V call is TRBV28, the J call TRBJ2-4; D remains ambiguous. This TCR was sampled from a woman between 35 and 75 years old with stage II squamous cell lung carcinoma. Sequencing was performed on PBMCs, taken before any cancer treatment. DNA for the CDR3: TGTGCCAGCAGTTCTTCCAAAAACATTCAGTACTTC. Protein sequence: CASSSSKNIQYF.